This TCR beta chain was obtained from a study of T cells in Graves' hyperthyroidism and ophthalmopathy. Overall study context: Peripheral blood sampling occurred at initial diagnosis, before any treatment.

The ends were cut back, 5 bases at V and 10 bases at J, with 12 bases in the middle. This CDR3 is 11 amino acids long. Germline CDR1 DFQATT, CDR2 SNEGSKA (reference sequence). Researchers amplified the TCR beta CDR3 regions from RNA transcripts. RT-PCR in the first round (using the HTBI primer set) targeted the TCR CDR3. TCRdb fed the multiplex PCR reads into MiXCR, producing one record per CDR3 protein. Of hundreds of thousands of distinct CDR3 sequences in the sample, 15% were seen once. Regarding this clonotype: Being one base from a much bigger clone, this may be a read error.

Diagnoses used clinical symptoms, serum thyroxine and TRAb, thyroid ultrasound and orbital computed tomography. Fresh 10 ml peripheral blood yielded PBMCs. The origin of this receptor is a woman in her 30s with Graves' hyperthyroidism. V gene TRBV20-1 combines with J gene TRBJ2-1; D uncertain. Input material: blood. The CDR3 nucleotides read TGCAGTGCTGACGGAGATTACGAGCAGTTCTTC. The encoded protein is CSADGDYEQFF.